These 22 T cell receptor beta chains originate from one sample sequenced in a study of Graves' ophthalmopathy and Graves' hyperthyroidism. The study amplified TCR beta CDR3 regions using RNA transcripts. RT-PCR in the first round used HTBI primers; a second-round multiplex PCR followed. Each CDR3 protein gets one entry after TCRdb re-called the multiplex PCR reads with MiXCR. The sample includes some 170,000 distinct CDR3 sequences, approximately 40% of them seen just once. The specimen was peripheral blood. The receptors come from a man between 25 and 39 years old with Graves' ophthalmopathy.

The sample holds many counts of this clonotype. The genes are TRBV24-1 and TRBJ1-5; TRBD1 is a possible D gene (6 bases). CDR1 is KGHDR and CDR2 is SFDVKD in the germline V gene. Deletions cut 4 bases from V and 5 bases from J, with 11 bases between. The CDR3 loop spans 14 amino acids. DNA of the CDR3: TGTGCCACCAGTGACGCCAGGGGTTATCAGCCCCAGCATTTT. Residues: CATSDARGYQPQHF.

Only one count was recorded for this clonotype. Here the CDR3 DNA reads TGTGCCAGTCTCGGGGGTAGCAATCAGCCCCAGCATTTT. Residues: CASLGGSNQPQHF. V is TRBV6-1 and J is TRBJ1-5; D may be TRBD1 (5 bases). This CDR3 is built from 13 residues. Germline CDR1 MNHNS, CDR2 SASEGT. V lost 9 bases and J lost 0, with 9 bases in between.

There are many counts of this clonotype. CDR3 nucleotide sequence: TGTGCCAGCACCCCCTCTCGAGCGGGAGAAGGGTACGAGCAGTACTTC. This encodes CASTPSRAGEGYEQYF. The chain couples TRBV6-5 to TRBJ2-7, with TRBD2 identical over 8 bases. CDR1 is MNHEY, CDR2 SVGAGI, per germline. This CDR3 contains 16 residues. V trimming: 7 bases; J trimming: 4 bases; junction bases outside the gene matches: 15.

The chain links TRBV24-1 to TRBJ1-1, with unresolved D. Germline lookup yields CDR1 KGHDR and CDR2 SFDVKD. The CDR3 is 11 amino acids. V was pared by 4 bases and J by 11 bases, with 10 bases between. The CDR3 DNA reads TGTGCCACCAGTGACCCTCCGTTGGCTTTCTTT. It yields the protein CATSDPPLAFF.

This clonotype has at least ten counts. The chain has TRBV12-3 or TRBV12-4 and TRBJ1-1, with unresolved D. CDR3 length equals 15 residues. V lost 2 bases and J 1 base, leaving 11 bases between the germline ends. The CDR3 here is CASSLLTEQNTEAFF. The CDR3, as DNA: TGTGCCAGCAGTTTACTTACAGAACAGAACACTGAAGCTTTCTTT.

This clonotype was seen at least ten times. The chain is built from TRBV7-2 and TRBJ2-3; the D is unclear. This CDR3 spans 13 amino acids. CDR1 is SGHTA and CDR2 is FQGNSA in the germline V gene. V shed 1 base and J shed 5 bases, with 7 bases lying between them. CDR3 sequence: CASSLEIRDTQYF. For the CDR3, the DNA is TGTGCCAGCAGCTTAGAGATCAGAGATACGCAGTATTTT.

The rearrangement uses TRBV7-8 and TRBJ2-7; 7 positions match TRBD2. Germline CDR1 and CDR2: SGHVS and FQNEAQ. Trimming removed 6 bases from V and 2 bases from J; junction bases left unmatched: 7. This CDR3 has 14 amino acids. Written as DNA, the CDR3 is TGTGCCAGCAGGCCGGGACTAACGACCTACGAGCAGTACTTC. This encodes CASRPGLTTYEQYF.

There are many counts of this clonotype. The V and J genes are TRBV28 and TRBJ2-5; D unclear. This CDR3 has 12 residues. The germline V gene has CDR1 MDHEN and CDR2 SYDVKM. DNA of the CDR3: TGTGGGTCTGGGCCGTCCCAAGAGACCCAGTACTTC. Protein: CGSGPSQETQYF.

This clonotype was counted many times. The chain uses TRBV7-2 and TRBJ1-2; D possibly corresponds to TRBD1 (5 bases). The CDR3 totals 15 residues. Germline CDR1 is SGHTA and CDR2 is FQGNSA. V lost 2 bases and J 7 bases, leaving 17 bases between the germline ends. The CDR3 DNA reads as TGTGCCAGCAGCTTATTGACTGGCGGGGCGGGTGGCTACACCTTC. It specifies CASSLLTGGAGGYTF.

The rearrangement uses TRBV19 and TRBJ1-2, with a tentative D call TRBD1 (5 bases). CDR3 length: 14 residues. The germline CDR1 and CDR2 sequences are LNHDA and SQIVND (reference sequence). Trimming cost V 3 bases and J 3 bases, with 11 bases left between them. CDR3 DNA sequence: TGTGCCAGTAGTATTCCTCCAGGGCACTATGGCTACACCTTC. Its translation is CASSIPPGHYGYTF.

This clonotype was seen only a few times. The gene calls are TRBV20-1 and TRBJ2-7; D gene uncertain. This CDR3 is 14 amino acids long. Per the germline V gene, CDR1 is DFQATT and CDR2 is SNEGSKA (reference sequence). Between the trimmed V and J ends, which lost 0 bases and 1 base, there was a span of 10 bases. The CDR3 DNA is TGCAGTGCTAGAGATTCCCTAAGGTCCTACGAGCAGTACTTC. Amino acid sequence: CSARDSLRSYEQYF.

The CDR3 DNA reads as TGTGCCAGCAGTTCGTGGGGGGGCACTGAAGCTTTCTTT. It specifies CASSSWGGTEAFF. The genes are TRBV6-5 and TRBJ1-1, with a possible D match to TRBD1 (5 bases). Deletions cut 4 bases from V and 4 bases from J, with 10 bases between. The germline V gene has CDR1 MNHEY and CDR2 SVGAGI. This CDR3 is 13 amino acids long.

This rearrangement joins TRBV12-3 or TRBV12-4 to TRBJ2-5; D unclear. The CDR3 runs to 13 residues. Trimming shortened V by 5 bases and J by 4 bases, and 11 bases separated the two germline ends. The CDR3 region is CASSGRAGETQYF. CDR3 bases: TGTGCCAGCAGTGGCCGGGCAGGAGAGACCCAGTACTTC.

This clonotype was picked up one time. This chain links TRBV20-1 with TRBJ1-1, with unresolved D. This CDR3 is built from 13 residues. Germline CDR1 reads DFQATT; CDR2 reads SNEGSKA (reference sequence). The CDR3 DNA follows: TGCAGCCCTCTACTGGGTTCGTACACTGAAGCTTTCTTT. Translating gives CSPLLGSYTEAFF.

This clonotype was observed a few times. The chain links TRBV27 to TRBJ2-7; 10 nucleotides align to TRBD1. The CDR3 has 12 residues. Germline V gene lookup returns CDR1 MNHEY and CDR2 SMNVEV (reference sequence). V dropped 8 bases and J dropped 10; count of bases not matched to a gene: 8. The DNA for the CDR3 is TGTGCCAGCTTCGACAGGGGGCGCACCCAGTACTTC. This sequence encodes CASFDRGRTQYF.

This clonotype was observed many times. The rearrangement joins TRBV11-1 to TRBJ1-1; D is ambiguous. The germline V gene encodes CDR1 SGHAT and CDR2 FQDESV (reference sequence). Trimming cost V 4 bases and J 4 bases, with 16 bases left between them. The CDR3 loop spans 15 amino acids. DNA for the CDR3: TGTGCCAGCAGCTCGACGGTTACTTCGGGCACTGAAGCTTTCTTT. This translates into CASSSTVTSGTEAFF.

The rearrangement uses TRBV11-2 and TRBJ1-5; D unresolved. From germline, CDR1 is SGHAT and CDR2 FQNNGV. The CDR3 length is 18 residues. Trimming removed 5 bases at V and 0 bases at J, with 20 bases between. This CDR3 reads CASSPRWTAGYSNQPQHF. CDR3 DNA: TGTGCCAGCAGCCCCCGTTGGACGGCAGGATATAGCAATCAGCCCCAGCATTTT.

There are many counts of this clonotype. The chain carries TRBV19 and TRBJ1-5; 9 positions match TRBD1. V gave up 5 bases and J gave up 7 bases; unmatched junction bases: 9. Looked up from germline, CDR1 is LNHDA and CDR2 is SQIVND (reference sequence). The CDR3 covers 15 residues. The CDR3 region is CASSLGTGSEQPQHF. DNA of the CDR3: TGTGCCAGTAGTCTAGGGACAGGGTCGGAACAGCCCCAGCATTTT.

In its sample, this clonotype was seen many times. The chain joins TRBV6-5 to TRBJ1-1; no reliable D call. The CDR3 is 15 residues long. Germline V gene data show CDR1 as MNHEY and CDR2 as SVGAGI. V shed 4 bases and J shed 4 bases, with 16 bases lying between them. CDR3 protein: CASSSVTWGSTEAFF. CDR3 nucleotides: TGTGCCAGCAGTTCAGTTACGTGGGGATCCACTGAAGCTTTCTTT.

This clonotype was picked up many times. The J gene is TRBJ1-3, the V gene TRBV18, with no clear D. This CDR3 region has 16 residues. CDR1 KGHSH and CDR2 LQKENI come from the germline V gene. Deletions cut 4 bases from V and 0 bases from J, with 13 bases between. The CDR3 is CASSLSYAGSGNTIYF. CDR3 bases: TGTGCCAGCTCACTCTCATACGCCGGCTCTGGAAACACCATATATTTT.

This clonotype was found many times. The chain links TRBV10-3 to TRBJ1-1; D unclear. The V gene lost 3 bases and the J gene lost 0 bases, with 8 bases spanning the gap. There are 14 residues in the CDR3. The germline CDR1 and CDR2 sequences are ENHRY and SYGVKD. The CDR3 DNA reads TGTGCCATCAGTGATAAGGGAATGAACACTGAAGCTTTCTTT. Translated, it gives CAISDKGMNTEAFF.

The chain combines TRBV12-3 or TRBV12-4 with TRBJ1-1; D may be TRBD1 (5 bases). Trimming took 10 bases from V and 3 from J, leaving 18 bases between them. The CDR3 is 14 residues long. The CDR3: CATRKTVVDTEAFF. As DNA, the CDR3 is TGTGCCACCAGAAAGACAGTAGTGGACACTGAAGCTTTCTTT.